Following are 30 T cell receptor beta chains from one sample sequenced in a study of graft-versus-host responses after intestinal transplantation. These TCRs' antigens remain unknown. Profiled with immunoSEQ multiplex PCR; TCRdb holds only in-frame clones, not every one. The profile shows 80,000 to 100,000 clones, about nine tenths of them singletons. Here the sequenced sample was unstimulated CD4+ T cells sorted from spleen or lymph node cells, taken before transplant. The receptors were sampled from a human donor who was the organ donor for an intestinal transplant.

The chain uses TRBV5-6 and TRBJ2-3; a possible D gene is TRBD2 (5 bases). CDR3 size: 15 residues. The germline V gene encodes CDR1 SGHDT and CDR2 YYEEEE. V lost 2 bases, J lost 4 bases, and 14 bases lay in between. The CDR3, as DNA: TGTGCCAGCAGCTTCGGAGGCGTTTATTCAGATACGCAGTATTTT. This gives the protein CASSFGGVYSDTQYF.

The V and J genes are TRBV7-2 and TRBJ1-6; D ambiguous. The CDR3 sequence is 16 residues long. Germline-derived CDR1 and CDR2 are SGHTA and FQGNSA. V was shortened by 0 bases and J by 7 bases, with 13 bases between the two germline ends. The CDR3 spells CASSLASPKRNSPLHF. The CDR3 DNA reads TGTGCCAGCAGCTTAGCGTCACCTAAGAGGAATTCACCCCTCCACTTT. The full variable domain, completed using reference TRBV7-2 and TRBJ1-6, is GAGVSQSPSNKVTEKGKDVELRCDPISGHTALYWYRQSLGQGLEFLIYFQGNSAPDKSGLPSDRFSAERTGGSVSTLTIQRTQQEDSAVYLCASSLASPKRNSPLHFGNGTRLTVT.

V gene TRBV30 combines with J gene TRBJ1-2; D remains unclear. CDR1 is GTSNPN, CDR2 SVGIG, per germline (reference sequence). Trimming removed 2 bases from V and 6 bases from J, with 10 bases in between. The CDR3 runs to 12 residues. CDR3 in DNA: TGTGCCTGGAGTCGGGATTTCGATGGCTACACCTTC. The encoded protein is CAWSRDFDGYTF.

V gene TRBV5-1 combines with J gene TRBJ2-1, with 10 bases aligning to TRBD1. V dropped 0 bases and J dropped 10; count of bases not matched to a gene: 4. The CDR3 is 14 residues long. Germline CDR1 is SGHRS and CDR2 is YFSETQ. Here the CDR3 reads CASSLVATGGEQFF. CDR3 sequence (DNA): TGCGCCAGCAGCTTGGTCGCGACAGGGGGCGAGCAGTTCTTC.

The chain links TRBV4-2 to TRBJ2-7; TRBD2 agrees at 10 bases. Germline CDR1 reads LGHNA; CDR2 reads YNFKEQ. The CDR3 loop spans 17 amino acids. The V gene end was trimmed by 0 bases and the J gene end by 4 bases; junction bases not matched to a gene: 9. The CDR3 loop is CASSQDAQGLASYEQYF. For the CDR3, the DNA is TGTGCCAGCAGCCAAGATGCGCAGGGACTAGCGAGTTACGAGCAGTACTTC.

In its sample, this clone was seen a few times. The chain employs TRBV18 and TRBJ2-1, with D perhaps TRBD1 (5 bases). Germline-derived CDR1 and CDR2 are KGHSH and LQKENI. V was pared by 4 bases and J by 4 bases, with 23 bases between. This CDR3 is 18 amino acids long. For the CDR3, the DNA is TGTGCCAGCTCACGTCAGGGCCGTACATGGGGTTTGTACAATGAGCAGTTCTTC. Translating it yields CASSRQGRTWGLYNEQFF.

The chain joins TRBV9 to TRBJ2-3, with 16 bases lining up with TRBD2. The CDR3 covers 19 residues. Germline CDR1 is SGDLS and CDR2 is YYNGEE. Losses at the gene ends were 0 bases for V and 2 bases for J; bases not matched to a gene: 6. CDR3 sequence reads: CASSVVAGTSGGATDTQYF. The CDR3 bases are TGTGCCAGCAGCGTAGTGGCGGGGACTAGCGGGGGGGCCACAGATACGCAGTATTTT.

In nucleotides, the CDR3 is TGCGCCAGCAGCTTCAGGGGCGGCGAAAAACTGTTTTTT. Translating gives CASSFRGGEKLFF. The chain joins TRBV5-1 to TRBJ1-4; D perhaps matches TRBD1 (6 bases). CDR1 SGHRS and CDR2 YFSETQ come from the germline V gene. Trimming took off 2 bases at V and 8 bases at J, with 10 bases between the two ends. The CDR3 is 13 amino acids.

The chain employs TRBV18 and TRBJ1-2, with D perhaps TRBD1 (5 bases). Germline V gene data show CDR1 as KGHSH and CDR2 as LQKENI. V lost 5 bases, J lost 8 bases, and 18 bases lay in between. The CDR3 runs 14 residues. DNA for the CDR3: TGTGCCAGCTCAGTGCTACAGGTCTCGAGGGGCTACACCTTC. It specifies CASSVLQVSRGYTF.

The chain has TRBV7-8 and TRBJ1-5; 12 bases are a match to TRBD1. Germline CDR1 is SGHVS and CDR2 is FQNEAQ. The CDR3 is made up of 15 amino acids. V lost 1 base and J lost 6; bases outside the gene matches: 1. The CDR3 protein is CASSLGDRGLQPQHF. The CDR3 region has the DNA TGTGCCAGCAGCTTAGGGGACAGGGGGCTTCAGCCCCAGCATTTT.

As DNA, the CDR3 is TGTGCCAGCAGCCAAATAAAGAACACTGAAGCTTTCTTT. It is translated as CASSQIKNTEAFF. The rearrangement uses TRBV4-2 and TRBJ1-1; D not certain. Trimming took 2 bases from V and 1 from J, leaving 5 bases between them. Germline CDR1 and CDR2: LGHNA and YNFKEQ. The CDR3 loop spans 13 amino acids.

This clone was picked up one time. The chain is built from TRBV29-1 and TRBJ2-4; 8 bases line up with TRBD2. This CDR3 region has 16 residues. Germline assignment: CDR1 SQVTM and CDR2 ANQGSEA. V lost 3 bases, J lost 3 bases, and 10 bases stayed unmatched. CDR3 sequence (DNA): TGCAGCGTTGAGTCCGGGCGGGGGGAAGTCAAAAACATTCAGTACTTC. Encoded protein: CSVESGRGEVKNIQYF. Based on the CDR3 plus reference TRBV29-1 and TRBJ2-4, the full variable domain is SAVISQKPSRDICQRGTSLTIQCQVDSQVTMMFWYRQQPGQSLTLIATANQGSEATYESGFVIDKFPISRPNLTFSTLTVSNMSPEDSSIYLCSVESGRGEVKNIQYFGAGTRLSVL.

The rearrangement uses TRBV7-2 and TRBJ2-5, with 7 bases identical to TRBD1. Germline lookup yields CDR1 SGHTA and CDR2 FQGNSA. Unmatched junction bases numbered 11, after V lost 2 bases and J lost 5 bases. The CDR3 is 16 amino acids. DNA for the CDR3: TGTGCCAGCAGCTTACTGGCAGGGGGTCGAGGCGAGACCCAGTACTTC. As protein: CASSLLAGGRGETQYF.

This clone was observed a single time. The chain is built from TRBV5-1 and TRBJ2-7; D perhaps matches TRBD1 (5 bases). The CDR3 has 17 amino acids. The germline V gene encodes CDR1 SGHRS and CDR2 YFSETQ. Trimming removed 1 base at V and 1 base at J, with 18 bases between. The CDR3 is CASSLSMTALVSYEQYF. Here the CDR3 DNA reads TGCGCCAGCAGCTTGTCCATGACAGCGCTCGTTTCCTACGAGCAGTACTTC.

The chain combines TRBV7-5 with TRBJ1-2; the D segment call TRBD1 is taken from the table without a DNA check. TRBV7-5 corresponds to a pseudogene. The CDR3 runs 15 residues. The CDR3 coding sequence is TGTGTCAGAAGCTTATCAAGGACAGCTAACTATGGCTACACCTTC. This translates into CVRSLSRTANYGYTF.

This chain joins TRBV5-5 and TRBJ2-3; tentative D call: TRBD2 (6 bases). The CDR3 covers 13 residues. V was pared by 3 bases and J by 1 base, with 6 bases between. The V gene's germline CDR1 is SGHKS and CDR2 YYEKEE (reference sequence). CDR3 loop: CASSSGGTDTQYF. The CDR3 nucleotides are TGTGCCAGCAGCTCGGGGGGCACAGATACGCAGTATTTT.

The chain has TRBV30 and TRBJ2-2; D remains ambiguous. The V end lost 0 bases, the J end lost 5 bases, and 16 bases lay between the germline ends. Germline values: CDR1 GTSNPN, CDR2 SVGIG (reference sequence). The CDR3 extends over 16 amino acids. CDR3: CAWSVVSPGQTGELFF. As DNA, the CDR3 is TGTGCCTGGAGTGTTGTATCCCCGGGTCAAACCGGGGAGCTGTTTTTT.

Note on this clone: The same CDR3 can be traced to other DNA sequences in this sample. The chain carries TRBV18 and TRBJ2-1, with a weak D call TRBD1 (6 bases). V was cut by 3 bases and J by 4 bases, with 10 bases left in between. Per the germline V gene, CDR1 is KGHSH and CDR2 is LQKENI. This CDR3 is 14 amino acids long. The CDR3 sequence is CASSPGQGYNEQFF. The CDR3 DNA is TGTGCCAGCTCACCCGGGCAGGGGTACAATGAGCAGTTCTTC.

This chain connects TRBV27 to TRBJ1-4; no reliable D call. V was shortened by 5 bases and J by 3 bases, with 13 bases between the two germline ends. Germline V lookup: CDR1 MNHEY, CDR2 SMNVEV (reference sequence). This CDR3 region has 15 residues. CDR3 in DNA: TGTGCCAGCAGTCTAGACCGGCGGGCTAATGAAAAACTGTTTTTT. Its protein product is CASSLDRRANEKLFF.

The CDR3 DNA sequence: TGCGCCAGCAGCCAAACTGGGCCACCCACTAACTATGGCTACACCTTC. Its protein product is CASSQTGPPTNYGYTF. This rearrangement joins TRBV4-3 to TRBJ1-2, with D unclear. V dropped 2 bases and J dropped 0 bases, with 13 bases sitting between them. Germline CDR1 reads LGHNA; CDR2 reads YSLEER. This CDR3 spans 16 amino acids.

The chain is built from TRBV4-1 and TRBJ2-4; 8 nucleotides match TRBD2. The CDR3 spans 13 residues. The V gene end was trimmed by 9 bases and the J gene end by 2 bases; junction bases not matched to a gene: 3. Germline lookup yields CDR1 MGHRA and CDR2 YSYEKL. The CDR3 is CASRGGSKNIQYF. The CDR3 DNA reads as TGCGCCAGTCGGGGGGGTTCCAAAAACATTCAGTACTTC.

V gene TRBV4-2 combines with J gene TRBJ1-1; tentatively, D is TRBD1 (5 bases). In germline, CDR1 is LGHNA, CDR2 YNFKEQ. The CDR3 consists of 13 residues. V was pared by 1 base and J by 4 bases, with 7 bases between. The CDR3 nucleotides read TGTGCCAGCAGCCAAGTGGGGCTCACTGAAGCTTTCTTT. Translation: CASSQVGLTEAFF.

J is TRBJ2-3 and V is TRBV4-2; 11 bases map to TRBD2. CDR3 length: 16 amino acids. The trim removed 3 bases at V and 1 base at J, leaving 3 bases unmatched. Germline CDR1 and CDR2: LGHNA and YNFKEQ. Written as DNA, the CDR3 is TGTGCCAGCAGCCATCCGGGACTAGCGGGCACAGATACGCAGTATTTT. Residues: CASSHPGLAGTDTQYF.

This chain links TRBV7-9 with TRBJ2-7; 10 positions match TRBD1. In germline, CDR1 is SEHNR, CDR2 FQNEAQ (reference sequence). This CDR3 has 16 residues. Trimming removed 1 base from V and 10 bases from J; junction bases left unmatched: 13. The CDR3 DNA sequence: TGTGCCAGCAGCTTAGGGGTACTCCGGGACAGGGGATACCAGTACTTC. This codes for CASSLGVLRDRGYQYF. Full variable domain (rest looked up from reference TRBV7-9 and TRBJ2-7): DTGVSQNPRHKITKRGQNVTFRCDPISEHNRLYWYRQTLGQGPEFLTYFQNEAQLEKSRLLSDRFSAERPKGSFSTLEIQRTEQGDSAMYLCASSLGVLRDRGYQYFGPGTRLTVT.

The chain couples TRBV6-1 to TRBJ1-3; D unresolved. The V gene's germline CDR1 is MNHNS and CDR2 SASEGT. V gave up 1 base and J gave up 6 bases, with 16 bases separating them. This CDR3 region has 16 residues. The CDR3 nucleotides read TGTGCCAGCAGTGAAGGAGGCACTCCCTTCGCAAACACCATATATTTT. Its protein is CASSEGGTPFANTIYF.

The chain has TRBV4-3 and TRBJ2-3, with D perhaps TRBD2 (5 bases). With 4 bases removed from V and 3 bases from J, the gap between germline ends came to 11 bases. The germline gives CDR1 LGHNA, CDR2 YSLEER. This CDR3 contains 14 residues. The CDR3 protein is CASSLEGSTDTQYF. CDR3 bases: TGCGCCAGCAGCCTCGAGGGCAGTACAGATACGCAGTATTTT.

This chain connects TRBV4-3 to TRBJ2-7; tentative D call: TRBD2 (5 bases). Germline CDR1 is LGHNA and CDR2 is YSLEER. V dropped 0 bases and J dropped 4 bases, with 13 bases sitting between them. The length of the CDR3 is 15 residues. CDR3 in DNA: TGCGCCAGCAGCCAAGAAGCCGGGGAAAGTTACGAGCAGTACTTC. This encodes CASSQEAGESYEQYF.

V usage is TRBV4-1 and J usage is TRBJ1-1; 7 positions agree with TRBD1. Losses at the gene ends were 5 bases for V and 8 bases for J; bases not matched to a gene: 20. The CDR3 consists of 17 residues. Germline V gives CDR1 MGHRA, CDR2 YSYEKL. This CDR3 is CASSGRGGREGNTEAFF. In nucleotides, the CDR3 is TGCGCCAGCAGCGGGCGAGGGGGCAGGGAAGGCAATACGGAAGCTTTCTTT.

CDR3 residues: CASSIFRGGPNNEQFF. The CDR3 nucleotides are TGTGCCAGTAGTATTTTCAGGGGAGGGCCCAACAATGAGCAGTTCTTC. This sequence joins TRBV19 and TRBJ2-1; TRBD2 might be the D (7 bases). CDR3 size: 16 residues. The ends were cut back, 3 bases at V and 5 bases at J, with 17 bases in the middle. Germline V CDR1 and CDR2: LNHDA, SQIVND (reference sequence).

This rearrangement joins TRBV29-1 to TRBJ2-3; 11 bases agree with TRBD1. The CDR3 runs to 14 residues. The germline gives CDR1 SQVTM, CDR2 ANQGSEA. V dropped 5 bases and J dropped 4; count of bases not matched to a gene: 5. The CDR3 nucleotides read TGCAGCGTTCGGACAGGGGGCGGGTCAGATACGCAGTATTTT. It translates to CSVRTGGGSDTQYF.